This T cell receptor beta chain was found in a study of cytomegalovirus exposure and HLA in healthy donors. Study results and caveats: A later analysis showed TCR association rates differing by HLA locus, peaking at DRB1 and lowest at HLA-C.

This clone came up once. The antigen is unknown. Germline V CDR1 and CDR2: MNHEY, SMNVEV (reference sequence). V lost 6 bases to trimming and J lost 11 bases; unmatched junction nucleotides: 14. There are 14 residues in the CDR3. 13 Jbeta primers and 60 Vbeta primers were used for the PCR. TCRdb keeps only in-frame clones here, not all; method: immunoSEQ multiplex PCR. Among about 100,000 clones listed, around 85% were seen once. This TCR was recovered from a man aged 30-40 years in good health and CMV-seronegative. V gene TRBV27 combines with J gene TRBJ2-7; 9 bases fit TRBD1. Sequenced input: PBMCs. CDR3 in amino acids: CASSFGHPGQGKYF. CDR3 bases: TGTGCCAGCAGCTTTGGGCATCCGGGACAGGGAAAGTACTTC.